The 16 T cell receptor beta chains below all came from one sample that was sequenced in a study of read filtering for tumor transcriptome and immune sequencing. This library used roughly 370 ng RNA and molecular barcoded adaptors spanning alpha/delta and beta/gamma chains. TCRdb ran MiXCR on the reads and lists one entry per CDR3 protein. The table shows approximately 150,000 distinct CDR3 sequences, with about 13% occurring only once. The source material was a population of CD138-negative cells sorted from bone marrow. The receptors were sampled from a donor at least 40 years old with multiple myeloma.

This clonotype was detected ten times or more. This rearrangement joins TRBV7-2 to TRBJ2-7, with 11 bases matching TRBD2. Trimming took 7 bases from V and 2 from J; bases not matched to a gene: 4. The CDR3 totals 14 residues. Germline assignment: CDR1 SGHTA and CDR2 FQGNSA. CDR3 sequence (DNA): TGTGCCAGCACCCAGACTAGCGGGGCCTACGAGCAGTACTTC. Translation: CASTQTSGAYEQYF.

In this sample, this clonotype turned up many times. This chain uses TRBV12-3 or TRBV12-4 with TRBJ2-7; the match to TRBD2 covers 16 bases. This CDR3 region has 18 residues. The V gene end was trimmed by 4 bases and the J gene end by 7 bases; junction bases not matched to a gene: 13. The CDR3 sequence is CASSSTGTSGRGYLEQYF. The CDR3 DNA is TGTGCCAGCAGTTCCACCGGGACTAGCGGGAGGGGCTATTTGGAGCAGTACTTC.

This clonotype has a count of ten or more. The rearrangement links TRBV14 to TRBJ1-2, with D possibly matching TRBD1 (5 bases). The germline gives CDR1 SGHDN, CDR2 FVKESK. Trimming cost V 1 base and J 3 bases, with 12 bases left between them. This CDR3 is built from 15 residues. In DNA form, the CDR3 reads TGTGCCAGCAGCCAAGCAGGGAGCGGTTACTATGGCTACACCTTC. Translating it yields CASSQAGSGYYGYTF.

This clonotype appeared many times. The CDR3 DNA reads as TGTGCTAGTGGTTTGGTATCTTGGGGCAATGGGGGGAAGTCCCAGCATTTT. Translating it yields CASGLVSWGNGGKSQHF. V gene TRBV12-5 combines with J gene TRBJ1-5; TRBD1 might be the D (5 bases). With 0 bases removed from V and 11 bases from J, the gap between germline ends came to 23 bases. CDR1 is LGHNT and CDR2 is FRNRAP in the germline V gene. The CDR3 is 17 residues long. The full variable domain, with the rest looked up from reference TRBV12-5 and TRBJ1-5, is DARVTQTPRHKVTEMGQEVTMRCQPILGHNTVFWYRQTMMQGLELLAYFRNRAPLDDSGMPKDRFSAEMPDATLATLKIQPSEPRDSAVYFCASGLVSWGNGGKSQHFGDGTRLSIL.

This clonotype was detected many times. The gene calls are TRBV6-2 or TRBV6-3 and TRBJ1-1, with D possibly matching TRBD1 (6 bases). Germline assignment: CDR1 MNHEY and CDR2 SVGEGT. The CDR3 spans 15 residues. V dropped 8 bases and J dropped 2 bases, with 18 bases sitting between them. The CDR3 coding sequence is TGTGCCAGCTTACCCTACAGGGAAATCAACACTGAAGCTTTCTTT. Translation gives CASLPYREINTEAFF.

As to this clonotype: A much more abundant neighbour one base away suggests this may be a read error. This likely comes from a read error, as the CDR3 has no conserved phenylalanine or tryptophan at its end. V is TRBV28 and J is TRBJ1-5; D is possibly TRBD1 (6 bases). The ends were cut back, 6 bases at V and 1 base at J, with 13 bases in the middle. The CDR3 loop spans 15 amino acids. Germline V CDR1 and CDR2: MDHEN, SYDVKM. CDR3 residues: CASRPSGTSNQPQHL. The CDR3 DNA follows: TGTGCCAGCAGGCCTTCCGGGACAAGCAATCAGCCCCAGCATCTT.

This clonotype showed up just a few times. Mismatch with germline at one junction end may stem from a read error. This chain joins TRBV29-1 and TRBJ2-2, with D unclear. This CDR3 contains 11 residues. The germline gives CDR1 SQVTM, CDR2 ANQGSEA. CDR3 coding DNA: TGCAGCGTGAGAAACATCGGGGAGCTGTTTTTT. Protein: CSVRNIGELFF.

This clonotype was picked up many times. This chain uses TRBV20-1 with TRBJ1-2; D remains unclear. Germline CDR1 DFQATT, CDR2 SNEGSKA (reference sequence). V was clipped by 4 bases and J by 4 bases, with 13 bases between them. The CDR3 extends over 13 amino acids. The CDR3 region is CSANPVIGYGYTF. In nucleotides, the CDR3 is TGCAGTGCTAACCCAGTGATAGGCTATGGCTACACCTTC.

This clonotype has ten or more counts. The chain has TRBV12-3 or TRBV12-4 and TRBJ1-2; no reliable D call. V gave up 6 bases and J gave up 4 bases, with 21 bases separating them. The CDR3 contains 16 residues. The CDR3 DNA follows: TGTGCCAGCAGCCCCCCCGCCCGGGTTCACGGCTATGGCTACACCTTC. This encodes CASSPPARVHGYGYTF.

The chain combines TRBV9 with TRBJ2-2; tentatively, D is TRBD2 (6 bases). V lost 4 bases and J lost 4, with 17 bases in between. Germline lookup yields CDR1 SGDLS and CDR2 YYNGEE. The CDR3 has 16 amino acids. The CDR3 loop is CASSLVGAGITGELFF. CDR3 DNA sequence: TGTGCCAGCAGCCTCGTAGGGGCGGGGATCACCGGGGAGCTGTTTTTT.

This clonotype is medium-sized. The chain recombines TRBV14 with TRBJ2-7; maybe TRBD1 (6 bases). Per the germline V gene, CDR1 is SGHDN and CDR2 is FVKESK. The CDR3 has 13 residues. With 5 bases removed from V and 6 bases from J, the gap between germline ends came to 14 bases. CDR3 coding DNA: TGTGCCAGCAGCAGGACAGAGATGTCCGAGCAGTACTTC. It translates to CASSRTEMSEQYF.

This chain connects TRBV20-1 to TRBJ2-5, with 14 bases lining up with TRBD2. With V trimmed by 6 bases and J by 5 bases, 8 bases remained unmatched. Germline CDR1 is DFQATT and CDR2 is SNEGSKA (reference sequence). The CDR3 length is 15 residues. The CDR3 DNA is TGCAGTGCCCCGACTAGCGGGAGGGCGACGGAGACCCAGTACTTC. Translation gives CSAPTSGRATETQYF.

As for this clonotype: One junction end disagrees with the germline gene, perhaps due to a read error. J is TRBJ2-2 and V is TRBV6-5; D might be TRBD2 (5 bases). CDR1 and CDR2 (germline): MNHEY, SVGAGI. The CDR3 has 11 amino acids. CDR3 in DNA: TGTGCCAGCAGCAATACCGGGGAGCTGTCTTTT. Translating it yields CASSNTGELSF.

This clonotype was picked up many times. The chain combines TRBV24-1 with TRBJ2-1; D call uncertain. The V end lost 4 bases, the J end lost 6 bases, and 9 bases lay between the germline ends. Looked up from germline, CDR1 is KGHDR and CDR2 is SFDVKD. This CDR3 contains 13 residues. The CDR3 DNA reads TGTGCCACCAGTGACAACCTTTTCAATGAGCAGTTCTTC. It translates to CATSDNLFNEQFF.

This clonotype was seen ten or more times. The chain recombines TRBV23-1 with TRBJ2-3, with TRBD2 matching over 9 bases. TRBV23-1 is an open reading frame, and its role is uncertain. The CDR3 covers 18 residues. Losses at the gene ends were 3 bases for V and 4 bases for J; bases not matched to a gene: 14. The CDR3 is CASSHTAGGPIPPDTQYF. Written as DNA, the CDR3 is TGCGCCAGCAGTCATACCGCGGGAGGGCCAATCCCCCCAGATACGCAGTATTTT.

This clonotype was picked up many times. This rearrangement joins TRBV20-1 to TRBJ2-5; 10 nucleotides line up with TRBD1. CDR1 is DFQATT, CDR2 SNEGSKA, per germline (reference sequence). The CDR3 runs 13 residues. Trimming at V came to 5 bases and at J to 4 bases, leaving 4 bases not matched to a gene. The CDR3 region has the DNA TGCAGTGCTCCTTGGACAGGGGGAGAGACCCAGTACTTC. It codes for CSAPWTGGETQYF.